The clone carrying this T cell receptor (beta chain) has a count of ten or more. Antigen unknown. The sample comes from a study of CD8 T cells in ankylosing spondylitis. Study-wide results and limits: The study identified a TCR beta motif of under ten highly homologous variants that appeared characteristic of ankylosing spondylitis blood. Matched ankylosing spondylitis synovial fluid reportedly showed significant enrichment of disease-linked clones.

Each TCR beta library was made by quantitative 5'-RACE that incorporated molecular barcodes. Using its own MiXCR run on the 5' RACE reads, TCRdb lists one record per CDR3 protein. This table has fewer than 250,000 distinct CDR3 sequences, roughly 24% appearing once. The V end was cut by 5 bases, the J end by 6 bases, with 17 bases between. There are 15 residues in the CDR3. CDR1 and CDR2 from the germline V gene are SGHTA and FQGTGA. The origin of this receptor is a male donor with ankylosing spondylitis or in good health (not recorded which). V gene TRBV7-3 combines with J gene TRBJ2-1, with no clear D. The sample comprised blood, either unsorted or a sorted T cell fraction (not recorded which). The CDR3 loop is CASSPRRSLVNEQFF. The CDR3 nucleotides are TGTGCCAGCAGCCCAAGGAGATCGCTAGTCAATGAGCAGTTCTTC.